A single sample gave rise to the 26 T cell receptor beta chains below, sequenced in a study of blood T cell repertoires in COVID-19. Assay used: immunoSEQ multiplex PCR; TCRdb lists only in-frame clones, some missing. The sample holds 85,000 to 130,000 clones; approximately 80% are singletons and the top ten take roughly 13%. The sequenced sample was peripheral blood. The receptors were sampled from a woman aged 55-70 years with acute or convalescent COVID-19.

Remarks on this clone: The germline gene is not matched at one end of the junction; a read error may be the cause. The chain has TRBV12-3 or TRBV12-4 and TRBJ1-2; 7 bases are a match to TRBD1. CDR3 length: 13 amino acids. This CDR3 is CTSSFGQVYGYTF. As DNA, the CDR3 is TGTACCAGCAGTTTCGGACAGGTTTATGGCTACACCTTC.

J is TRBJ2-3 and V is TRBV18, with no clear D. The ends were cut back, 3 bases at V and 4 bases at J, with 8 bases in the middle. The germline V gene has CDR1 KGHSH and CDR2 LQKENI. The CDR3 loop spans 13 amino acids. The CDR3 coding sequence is TGTGCCAGCTCACCCCCGAGCGCAGATACGCAGTATTTT. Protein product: CASSPPSADTQYF.

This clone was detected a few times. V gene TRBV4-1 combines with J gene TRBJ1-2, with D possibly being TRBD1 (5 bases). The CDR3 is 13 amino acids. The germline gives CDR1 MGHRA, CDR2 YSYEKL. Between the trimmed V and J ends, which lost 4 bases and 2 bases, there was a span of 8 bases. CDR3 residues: CASSPGGNYGYTF. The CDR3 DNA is TGCGCCAGCAGCCCCGGGGGGAACTATGGCTACACCTTC.

This CDR3 reads CAWGDLNDHGYTF. DNA of the CDR3: TGTGCCTGGGGTGACTTAAACGATCATGGCTACACCTTC. The rearrangement joins TRBV30 to TRBJ1-2; D gene ambiguous. The germline V gene encodes CDR1 GTSNPN and CDR2 SVGIG (reference sequence). V lost 5 bases, J lost 6 bases, and 16 bases lay in between. This CDR3 comprises 13 residues.

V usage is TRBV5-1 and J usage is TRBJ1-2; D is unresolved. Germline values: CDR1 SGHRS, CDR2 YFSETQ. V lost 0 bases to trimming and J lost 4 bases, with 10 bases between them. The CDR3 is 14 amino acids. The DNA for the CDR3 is TGCGCCAGCAGCTTGGCCAAGGAGCTCTATGGCTACACCTTC. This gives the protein CASSLAKELYGYTF.

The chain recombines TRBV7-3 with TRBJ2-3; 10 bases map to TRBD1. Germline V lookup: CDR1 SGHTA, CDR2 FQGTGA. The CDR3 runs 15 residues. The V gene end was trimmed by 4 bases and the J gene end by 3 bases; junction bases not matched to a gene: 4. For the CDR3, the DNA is TGTGCCAGCAGCTGGACAGGGGGGAGAACAGATACGCAGTATTTT. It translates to CASSWTGGRTDTQYF.

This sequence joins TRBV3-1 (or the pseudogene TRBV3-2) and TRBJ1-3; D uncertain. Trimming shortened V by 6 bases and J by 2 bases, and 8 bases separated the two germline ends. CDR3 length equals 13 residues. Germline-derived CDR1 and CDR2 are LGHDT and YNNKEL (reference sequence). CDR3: CASRLSAGNTIYF. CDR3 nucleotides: TGTGCCAGCAGGCTATCCGCTGGAAACACCATATATTTT.

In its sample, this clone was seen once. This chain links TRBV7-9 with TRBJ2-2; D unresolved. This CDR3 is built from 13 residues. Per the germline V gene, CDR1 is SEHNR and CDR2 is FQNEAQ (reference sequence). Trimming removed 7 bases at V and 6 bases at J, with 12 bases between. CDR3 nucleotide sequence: TGTGCCAGCACCGCCTCCTATTCCGGGGAGCTGTTTTTT. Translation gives CASTASYSGELFF.

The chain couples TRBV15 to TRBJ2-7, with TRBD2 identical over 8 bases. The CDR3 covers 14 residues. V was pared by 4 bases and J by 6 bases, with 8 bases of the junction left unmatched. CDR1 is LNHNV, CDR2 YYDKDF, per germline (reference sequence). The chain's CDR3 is CATSKLGLAGEQYF. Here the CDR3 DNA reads TGTGCCACCAGCAAGTTAGGACTAGCCGGCGAGCAGTACTTC.

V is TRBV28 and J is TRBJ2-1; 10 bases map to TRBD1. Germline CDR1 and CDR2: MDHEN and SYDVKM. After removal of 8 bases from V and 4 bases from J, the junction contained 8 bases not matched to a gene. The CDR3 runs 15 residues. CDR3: CASESWDRGYNEQFF. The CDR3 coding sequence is TGTGCCAGCGAGAGCTGGGACAGGGGTTACAATGAGCAGTTCTTC.

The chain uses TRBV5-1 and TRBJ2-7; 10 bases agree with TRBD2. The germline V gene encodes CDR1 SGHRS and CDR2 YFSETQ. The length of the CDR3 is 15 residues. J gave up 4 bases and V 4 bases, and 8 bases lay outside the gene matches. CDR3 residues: CASSRSLAGDYEQYF. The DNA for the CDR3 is TGCGCCAGCAGCCGTTCTCTAGCGGGAGATTACGAGCAGTACTTC.

The CDR3 protein is CASSQWTSATQYF. The CDR3 DNA reads TGTGCCAGCAGCCAATGGACTAGCGCTACGCAGTATTTT. The chain combines TRBV3-1 (or the pseudogene TRBV3-2) with TRBJ2-3; 9 bases agree with TRBD2. V shed 2 bases and J 8 bases; nucleotides not matched to a gene: 2. The CDR3 is 13 residues long. The germline gives CDR1 LGHDT, CDR2 YNNKEL (reference sequence).

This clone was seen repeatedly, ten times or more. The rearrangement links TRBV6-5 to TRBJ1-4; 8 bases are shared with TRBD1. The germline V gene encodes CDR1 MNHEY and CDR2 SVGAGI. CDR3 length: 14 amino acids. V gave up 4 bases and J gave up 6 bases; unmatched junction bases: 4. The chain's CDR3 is CASSLTGEDEKLFF. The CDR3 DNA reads TGTGCCAGCAGTTTGACAGGGGAGGATGAAAAACTGTTTTTT.

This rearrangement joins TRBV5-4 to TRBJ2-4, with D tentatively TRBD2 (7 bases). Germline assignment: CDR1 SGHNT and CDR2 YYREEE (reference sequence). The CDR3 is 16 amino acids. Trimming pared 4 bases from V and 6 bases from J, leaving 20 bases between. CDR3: CASSRGGEAVGNIQYF. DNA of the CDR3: TGTGCCAGCAGCAGAGGGGGGGAAGCGGTGGGAAACATTCAGTACTTC.

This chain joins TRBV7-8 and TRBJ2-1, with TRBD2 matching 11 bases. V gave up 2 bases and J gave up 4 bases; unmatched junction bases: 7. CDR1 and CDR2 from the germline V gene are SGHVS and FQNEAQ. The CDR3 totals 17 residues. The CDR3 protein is CASSLFTSGSVYNEQFF. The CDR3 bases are TGTGCCAGCAGCTTATTTACTAGCGGGAGTGTTTACAATGAGCAGTTCTTC.

The CDR3 DNA is TGTGCCAGCAGCGTAGAAGGACTAGCGGGAGGATACAATGAGCAGTTCTTC. Protein product: CASSVEGLAGGYNEQFF. The gene calls are TRBV9 and TRBJ2-1; TRBD2 matches at 14 bases. The CDR3 loop spans 17 amino acids. CDR1 and CDR2 (germline): SGDLS, YYNGEE. Trimming took 0 bases from V and 4 from J; bases not matched to a gene: 3.

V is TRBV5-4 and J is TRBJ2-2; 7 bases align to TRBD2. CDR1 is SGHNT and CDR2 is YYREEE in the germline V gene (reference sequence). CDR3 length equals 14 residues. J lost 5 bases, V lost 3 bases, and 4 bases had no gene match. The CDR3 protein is CASSSMGGTGELFF. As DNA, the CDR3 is TGTGCCAGCAGCTCAATGGGGGGGACCGGGGAGCTGTTTTTT. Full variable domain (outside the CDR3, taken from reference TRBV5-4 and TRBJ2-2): ETGVTQSPTHLIKTRGQQVTLRCSSQSGHNTVSWYQQALGQGPQFIFQYYREEENGRGNFPPRFSGLQFPNYSSELNVNALELDDSALYLCASSSMGGTGELFFGEGSRLTVL.

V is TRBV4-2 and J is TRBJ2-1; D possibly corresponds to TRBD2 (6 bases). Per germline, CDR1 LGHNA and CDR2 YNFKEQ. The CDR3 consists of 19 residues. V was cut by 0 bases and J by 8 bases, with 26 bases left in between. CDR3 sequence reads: CASSQEPSDRDSTIDEQFF. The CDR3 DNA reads TGTGCCAGCAGCCAAGAGCCATCAGACCGGGACTCCACGATAGATGAGCAGTTCTTC.

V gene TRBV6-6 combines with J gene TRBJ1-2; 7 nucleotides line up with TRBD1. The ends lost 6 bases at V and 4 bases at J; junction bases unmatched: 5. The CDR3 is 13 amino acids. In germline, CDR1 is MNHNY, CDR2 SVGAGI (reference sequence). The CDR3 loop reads CASSPDRAYGYTF. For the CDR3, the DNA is TGTGCCAGCAGCCCCGACAGGGCCTATGGCTACACCTTC.

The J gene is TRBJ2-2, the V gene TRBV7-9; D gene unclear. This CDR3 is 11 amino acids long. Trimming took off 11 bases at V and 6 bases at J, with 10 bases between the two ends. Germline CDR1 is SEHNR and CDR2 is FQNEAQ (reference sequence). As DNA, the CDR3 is TGTGCCGCAGAGACTCCCGGGGAGCTGTTTTTT. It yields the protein CAAETPGELFF.

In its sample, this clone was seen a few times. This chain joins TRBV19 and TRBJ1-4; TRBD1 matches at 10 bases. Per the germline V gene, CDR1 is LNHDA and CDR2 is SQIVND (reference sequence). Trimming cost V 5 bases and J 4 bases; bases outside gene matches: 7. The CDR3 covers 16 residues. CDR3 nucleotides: TGTGCCAGTAGTGCCCTCGGACAGGGGGTTAATGAAAAACTGTTTTTT. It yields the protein CASSALGQGVNEKLFF.

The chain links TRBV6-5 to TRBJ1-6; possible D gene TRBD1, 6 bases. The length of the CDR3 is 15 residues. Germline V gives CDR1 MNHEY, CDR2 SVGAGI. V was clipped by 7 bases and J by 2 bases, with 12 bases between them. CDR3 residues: CASIQGIAYNSPLHF. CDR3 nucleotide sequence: TGTGCCAGCATTCAGGGGATTGCCTATAATTCACCCCTCCACTTT.

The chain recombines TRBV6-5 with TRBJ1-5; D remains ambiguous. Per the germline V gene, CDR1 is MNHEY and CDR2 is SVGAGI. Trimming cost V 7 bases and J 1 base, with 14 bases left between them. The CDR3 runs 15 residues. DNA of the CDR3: TGTGCCAGCATTCTCAGGCAGACCAGCAATCAGCCCCAGCATTTT. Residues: CASILRQTSNQPQHF.

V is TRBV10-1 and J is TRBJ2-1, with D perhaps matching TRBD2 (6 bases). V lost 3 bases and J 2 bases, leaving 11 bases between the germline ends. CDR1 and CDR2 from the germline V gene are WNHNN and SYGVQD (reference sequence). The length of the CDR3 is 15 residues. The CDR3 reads CASSDSGPPYNEQFF. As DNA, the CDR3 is TGCGCCAGCAGTGATAGCGGCCCCCCCTACAATGAGCAGTTCTTC.

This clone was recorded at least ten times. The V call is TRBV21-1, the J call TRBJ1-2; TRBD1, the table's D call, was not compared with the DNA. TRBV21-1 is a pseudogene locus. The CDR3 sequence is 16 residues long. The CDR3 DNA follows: TGTGCCAGCAGCAAAGTCTGGCAGGTTTCTAACTATGGCTACACCTTC. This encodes CASSKVWQVSNYGYTF.

The CDR3 spells CASSGTSGGQGQETQYF. In DNA form, the CDR3 reads TGTGCCAGCAGCGGGACTAGCGGGGGGCAGGGGCAAGAGACCCAGTACTTC. The rearrangement uses TRBV5-5 and TRBJ2-5, with TRBD2 matching 15 bases. Trimming at V came to 4 bases and at J to 2 bases, leaving 6 bases not matched to a gene. This CDR3 spans 17 amino acids. Germline CDR1 SGHKS, CDR2 YYEKEE (reference sequence).